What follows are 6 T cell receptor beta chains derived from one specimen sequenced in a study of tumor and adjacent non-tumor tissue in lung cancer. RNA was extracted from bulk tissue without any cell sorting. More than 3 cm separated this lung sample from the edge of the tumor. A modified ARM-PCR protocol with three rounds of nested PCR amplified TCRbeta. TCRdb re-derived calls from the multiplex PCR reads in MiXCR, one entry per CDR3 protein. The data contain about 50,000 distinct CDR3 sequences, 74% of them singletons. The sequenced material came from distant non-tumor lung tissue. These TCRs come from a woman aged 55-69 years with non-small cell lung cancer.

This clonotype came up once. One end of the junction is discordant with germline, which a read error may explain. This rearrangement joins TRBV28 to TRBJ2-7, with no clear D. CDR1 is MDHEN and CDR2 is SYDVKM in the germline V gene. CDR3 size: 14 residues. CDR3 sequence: CACSRIGLSYEQYF. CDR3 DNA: TGTGCCTGCAGTCGGATAGGGCTATCTTACGAGCAGTACTTC.

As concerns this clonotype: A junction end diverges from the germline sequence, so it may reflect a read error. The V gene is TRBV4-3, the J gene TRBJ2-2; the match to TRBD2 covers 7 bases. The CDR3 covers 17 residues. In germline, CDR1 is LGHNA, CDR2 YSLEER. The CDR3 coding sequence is TGCGTCAGCAGCCCCTCCTCAAGCGGGGCGAATACCGGGGTGCTGTTTTTT. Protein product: CVSSPSSSGANTGVLFF.

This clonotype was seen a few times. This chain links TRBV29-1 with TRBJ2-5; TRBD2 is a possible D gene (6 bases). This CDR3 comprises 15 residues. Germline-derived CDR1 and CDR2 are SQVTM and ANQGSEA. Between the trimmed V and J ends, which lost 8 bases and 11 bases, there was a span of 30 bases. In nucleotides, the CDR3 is TGCAGCACAGAAGGGAGCGGGTTCGGGAAGCGGACACAGTACTTC. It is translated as CSTEGSGFGKRTQYF.

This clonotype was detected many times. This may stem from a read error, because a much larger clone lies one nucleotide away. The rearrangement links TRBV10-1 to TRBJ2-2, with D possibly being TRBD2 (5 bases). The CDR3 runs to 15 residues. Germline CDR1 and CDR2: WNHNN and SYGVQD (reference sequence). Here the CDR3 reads CASGEGVLSGRELFF. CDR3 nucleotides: TGCGCCAGCGGTGAGGGTGTTTTATCGGGCAGGGAGCTGTTTTTT.

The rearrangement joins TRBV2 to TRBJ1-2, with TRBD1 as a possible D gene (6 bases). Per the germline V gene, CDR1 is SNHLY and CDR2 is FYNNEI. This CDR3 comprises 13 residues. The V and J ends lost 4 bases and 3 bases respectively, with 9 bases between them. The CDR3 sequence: CASSGAGDYGYTF. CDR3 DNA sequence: TGTGCCAGCAGTGGGGCAGGGGACTATGGCTACACCTTC.

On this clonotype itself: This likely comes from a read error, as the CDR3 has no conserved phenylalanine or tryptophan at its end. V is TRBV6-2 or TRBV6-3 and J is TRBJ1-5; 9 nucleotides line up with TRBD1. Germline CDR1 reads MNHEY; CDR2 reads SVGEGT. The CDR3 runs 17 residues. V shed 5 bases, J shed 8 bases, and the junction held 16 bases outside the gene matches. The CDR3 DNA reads TGTGCCAGCAGTCTAACCCGGACAGGGGCGAGGGATAAGCCCCAGCATTCT. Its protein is CASSLTRTGARDKPQHS.